Each of the 21 T cell receptor beta chains below was sequenced from the same sample in a study of STAT5B mutations in CD4+ large granular lymphocyte leukemia. Produced via immunoSEQ multiplex PCR; TCRdb's table is partial and in-frame only. The table has around 23,000 clones, about four fifths seen once. Sample: CD4+ T cells from blood buffy coats. Every receptor here comes from a human donor in good health.

The chain recombines TRBV10-3 with TRBJ1-5, with D uncertain. In germline, CDR1 is ENHRY, CDR2 SYGVKD. V lost 8 bases and J lost 0, with 8 bases in between. CDR3 length: 13 residues. The CDR3 reads CAIGTDSNQPQHF. CDR3 nucleotide sequence: TGTGCCATCGGCACCGATAGCAATCAGCCCCAGCATTTT.

The chain carries TRBV5-6 and TRBJ2-3; the D gene is possibly TRBD1 (5 bases). CDR1 is SGHDT and CDR2 is YYEEEE in the germline V gene. The V end was cut by 7 bases, the J end by 1 base, with 16 bases between. This CDR3 contains 15 residues. The CDR3, as DNA: TGTGCCAGCGGCAGGGTTCGTGATGGCACAGATACGCAGTATTTT. Its translation: CASGRVRDGTDTQYF. The variable domain in full, completed from reference TRBV5-6 and TRBJ2-3, reads DAGVTQSPTHLIKTRGQQVTLRCSPKSGHDTVSWYQQALGQGPQFIFQYYEEEERQRGNFPDRFSGHQFPNYSSELNVNALLLGDSALYLCASGRVRDGTDTQYFGPGTRLTVL.

The V call is TRBV27, the J call TRBJ2-1; 12 positions match TRBD2. The CDR3 length is 17 residues. V dropped 4 bases and J dropped 6; count of bases not matched to a gene: 10. Per the germline V gene, CDR1 is MNHEY and CDR2 is SMNVEV (reference sequence). The CDR3 sequence: CASSSPNLAGGINEQFF. Here the CDR3 DNA reads TGTGCCAGCAGTTCCCCGAACCTAGCGGGAGGGATCAATGAGCAGTTCTTC.

J is TRBJ1-1 and V is TRBV19, with 10 bases identical to TRBD1. The CDR3 extends over 14 amino acids. The ends lost 6 bases at V and 0 bases at J; junction bases unmatched: 1. Germline values: CDR1 LNHDA, CDR2 SQIVND (reference sequence). The CDR3, as DNA: TGTGCCAGTAGGGACAGGGGGTTGAACACTGAAGCTTTCTTT. Translation gives CASRDRGLNTEAFF.

The rearrangement joins TRBV6-6 to TRBJ2-1, with TRBD2 identical over 9 bases. The germline CDR1 and CDR2 sequences are MNHNY and SVGAGI (reference sequence). The CDR3 totals 14 residues. J gave up 8 bases and V 6 bases, and 8 bases lay outside the gene matches. This chain's CDR3 is CASRVSGSFHEQFF. The CDR3 region has the DNA TGTGCCAGCAGAGTTAGCGGGAGTTTTCATGAGCAGTTCTTC.

This chain connects TRBV7-2 to TRBJ1-1; no firm D call. This CDR3 comprises 14 residues. Deletions cut 1 base from V and 0 bases from J, with 6 bases between. CDR1 and CDR2 (germline): SGHTA, FQGNSA. The CDR3, as DNA: TGTGCCAGCAGCTTAGACCTAATGAACACTGAAGCTTTCTTT. Translation gives CASSLDLMNTEAFF.

The V gene is TRBV5-6, the J gene TRBJ2-2, with D possibly TRBD2 on 6 matching bases. The CDR3 consists of 15 residues. Trimming took off 0 bases at V and 4 bases at J, with 10 bases between the two ends. CDR1 and CDR2 (germline): SGHDT, YYEEEE. The CDR3 DNA sequence: TGTGCCAGCAGCTTGGTGGGGGGATCCACCGGGGAGCTGTTTTTT. Its protein product is CASSLVGGSTGELFF.

The chain couples TRBV18 to TRBJ2-1; possible D gene TRBD2, 5 bases. Germline CDR1 and CDR2: KGHSH and LQKENI. CDR3 length: 12 amino acids. Trimming stripped 0 bases from V and 16 bases from J, with 13 bases between. The CDR3 spells CASSPPTGWVFF. In DNA form, the CDR3 reads TGTGCCAGCTCACCACCAACGGGGTGGGTTTTCTTC.

The chain joins TRBV2 to TRBJ1-2; D unresolved. Trimming removed 4 bases from V and 7 bases from J, with 16 bases in between. This CDR3 region has 14 residues. CDR1 SNHLY and CDR2 FYNNEI come from the germline V gene. The CDR3 coding sequence is TGTGCCAGCAGTGCCCGGGGAGATAAGCGTGGCTACACCTTC. Encoded protein: CASSARGDKRGYTF. The whole variable domain, filled in from reference TRBV2 and TRBJ1-2, reads EPEVTQTPSHQVTQMGQEVILRCVPISNHLYFYWYRQILGQKVEFLVSFYNNEISEKSEIFDDQFSVERPDGSNFTLKIRSTKLEDSAMYFCASSARGDKRGYTFGSGTRLTVV.

This chain joins TRBV5-4 and TRBJ2-5; 8 nucleotides agree with TRBD1. This CDR3 has 13 amino acids. Germline assignment: CDR1 SGHNT and CDR2 YYREEE (reference sequence). Trimming took 4 bases from V and 4 from J; bases not matched to a gene: 3. Here the CDR3 DNA reads TGTGCCAGCAGCCCAGGACAGGGAGAGACCCAGTACTTC. This translates into CASSPGQGETQYF.

The chain joins TRBV7-2 to TRBJ2-2; 9 bases are shared with TRBD1. Germline CDR1 is SGHTA and CDR2 is FQGNSA. Trimming at V came to 5 bases and at J to 6 bases, leaving 7 bases not matched to a gene. The CDR3 loop spans 15 amino acids. CDR3 DNA: TGTGCCAGCAGCAGCCAGGGACAGGGAGCCGGGGAGCTGTTTTTT. Its protein product is CASSSQGQGAGELFF.

As concerns this clone: One end of the junction varies from germline; a read error may be responsible. The chain carries TRBV4-3 and TRBJ1-3; TRBD1 matches at 8 bases. CDR1 is LGHNA and CDR2 is YSLEER in the germline V gene. This CDR3 has 15 amino acids. The CDR3 reads CASSKDRGLRNTIYF. In DNA, the CDR3 is TGCGCCAGCAGCAAAGACAGGGGACTTAGAAACACCATATATTTT.

The J gene is TRBJ2-3, the V gene TRBV28, with 9 nucleotides matching TRBD2. CDR1 MDHEN and CDR2 SYDVKM come from the germline V gene. Trimming removed 4 bases from V and 2 bases from J; junction bases left unmatched: 7. This CDR3 region has 16 residues. The CDR3 here is CASSSSGGRYTDTQYF. DNA of the CDR3: TGTGCCAGCAGTTCCAGCGGGGGGCGGTACACAGATACGCAGTATTTT.

CDR3 in amino acids: CASSYERGGVETQYF. CDR3 DNA: TGTGCCAGCAGCTACGAGCGGGGGGGCGTTGAGACCCAGTACTTC. The chain recombines TRBV7-3 with TRBJ2-5; 10 bases fit TRBD2. The CDR3 runs 15 residues. V lost 4 bases and J lost 5; bases outside the gene matches: 7. The germline CDR1 and CDR2 sequences are SGHTA and FQGTGA.

This clone is a singleton in its sample. The V call is TRBV29-1, the J call TRBJ2-2; maybe TRBD2 (6 bases). V lost 2 bases to trimming and J lost 6 bases, with 7 bases between them. Germline V gives CDR1 SQVTM, CDR2 ANQGSEA. The CDR3 loop spans 12 amino acids. The chain's CDR3 is CSVEWGAGELFF. The CDR3 DNA follows: TGCAGCGTTGAATGGGGGGCCGGGGAGCTGTTTTTT.

V is TRBV28 and J is TRBJ2-3, with 7 bases fitting TRBD2. CDR3 size: 17 residues. Germline values: CDR1 MDHEN, CDR2 SYDVKM. The J segment lost 0 bases and the V segment lost 0 bases, leaving 6 bases of the junction unmatched. Written as DNA, the CDR3 is TGTGCCAGCAGTTTATGGCAACTAGCGAGGAGCACAGATACGCAGTATTTT. As protein: CASSLWQLARSTDTQYF.

V and J are TRBV11-2 and TRBJ1-5; D gene unclear. Looked up from germline, CDR1 is SGHAT and CDR2 is FQNNGV. Trimming pared 0 bases from V and 4 bases from J, leaving 10 bases between. The CDR3 runs to 15 residues. CDR3 bases: TGTGCCAGCAGCTTAGACGGTTGGGGAAATCAGCCCCAGCATTTT. Protein: CASSLDGWGNQPQHF. Drawing the rest from reference TRBV11-2 and TRBJ1-5, the complete variable domain is EAGVAQSPRYKIIEKRQSVAFWCNPISGHATLYWYQQILGQGPKLLIQFQNNGVVDDSQLPKDRFSAERLKGVDSTLKIQPAKLEDSAVYLCASSLDGWGNQPQHFGDGTRLSIL.

The chain employs TRBV28 and TRBJ1-2; a weak D match, TRBD1 (6 bases). Between the trimmed V and J ends, which lost 3 bases and 8 bases, there was a span of 19 bases. Germline values: CDR1 MDHEN, CDR2 SYDVKM. The CDR3 length is 15 residues. This chain's CDR3 is CASSLEAGGNRGYTF. DNA of the CDR3: TGTGCCAGCAGTTTGGAGGCGGGGGGCAATCGGGGCTACACCTTC.

This clone was recorded only once. The chain combines TRBV20-1 with TRBJ1-1; D is undetermined. Germline V gene sequence: CDR1 DFQATT, CDR2 SNEGSKA (reference sequence). CDR3 length: 11 residues. V was cut by 4 bases and J by 1 base, with 4 bases left in between. CDR3 amino acids: CSAMTNTEAFF. The CDR3 nucleotides read TGCAGTGCTATGACGAACACTGAAGCTTTCTTT.

The chain links TRBV6-1 to TRBJ2-7, with D possibly matching TRBD1 (5 bases). Germline V gene sequence: CDR1 MNHNS, CDR2 SASEGT. With 8 bases removed from V and 4 bases from J, the gap between germline ends came to 21 bases. The CDR3 spans 15 residues. The CDR3 loop reads CASSREAQAKYEQYF. CDR3 sequence (DNA): TGTGCCAGCTCACGCGAAGCACAGGCTAAGTACGAGCAGTACTTC.

The chain links TRBV6-6 to TRBJ1-6, with D hard to call. The V gene lost 4 bases and the J gene lost 7 bases, with 8 bases spanning the gap. The germline CDR1 and CDR2 sequences are MNHNY and SVGAGI (reference sequence). This CDR3 has 13 residues. CDR3 sequence (DNA): TGTGCCAGCAGTTCCCGACGGAATTCACCCCTCCACTTT. Translating gives CASSSRRNSPLHF.